The rows below give T cell receptor beta chains drawn from one sample of a study of shared clonotypes between healthy human individuals. TCRdb's copy holds only in-frame clones and misses some; the assay was immunoSEQ multiplex PCR. The data contain some 530,000 clones, 81% of them singletons. Sequenced input: PBMCs. Receptors originate from a woman aged 40 to 50 in good health. Some clones in this sample may be carry-over from other donors' samples. The CDR3 runs from the conserved cysteine through the conserved F or W. The D gene is left open where the match is weak. Clone size is given for some rows only: seen once, a few or many times, or a class if the clone is expanded.

abundance: .
len: 15
v_gene: TRBV18
d_gene: .
j_gene: TRBJ2-5
CDR3aa: CASSPRASVQETQYF
CDR3nt: TGTGCCAGCTCACCAAGGGCTAGCGTACAAGAGACCCAGTACTTC

abundance: .
len: 12
v_gene: TRBV28
d_gene: .
j_gene: TRBJ2-7
CDR3aa: CASSLSSYEQYF
CDR3nt: TGTGCCAGCAGTTTAAGCTCCTACGAGCAGTACTTC

abundance: many
len: 14
v_gene: TRBV28
d_gene: .
j_gene: TRBJ2-7
CDR3aa: CASSPLSGAYEQYF
CDR3nt: TGTGCCAGCAGTCCCTTGTCCGGGGCCTACGAGCAGTACTTC

abundance: .
len: 13
v_gene: TRBV7-3
d_gene: .
j_gene: TRBJ1-2
CDR3aa: CASSLPTLDGYTF
CDR3nt: TGTGCCAGCAGCCTCCCCACACTGGATGGCTACACCTTC

abundance: .
len: 15
v_gene: TRBV4-1
d_gene: .
j_gene: TRBJ2-5
CDR3aa: CASSQGRTAPETQYF
CDR3nt: TGCGCCAGCAGCCAGGGCAGGACGGCCCCAGAGACCCAGTACTTC

abundance: .
len: 12
v_gene: TRBV30
d_gene: .
j_gene: TRBJ2-7
CDR3aa: CAWSVQGYEQYF
CDR3nt: TGTGCCTGGAGTGTACAAGGGTACGAGCAGTACTTC

abundance: .
len: 13
v_gene: TRBV6-5
d_gene: .
j_gene: TRBJ1-1
CDR3aa: CASSSGRTFEAFF
CDR3nt: TGTGCCAGCAGTTCCGGACGGACTTTTGAAGCTTTCTTT

abundance: .
len: 14
v_gene: TRBV29-1
d_gene: .
j_gene: TRBJ1-1
CDR3aa: CSVVVGLRQTEAFF
CDR3nt: TGCAGCGTTGTGGTTGGGCTCAGGCAAACTGAAGCTTTCTTT

abundance: few
len: 14
v_gene: TRBV7-3
d_gene: TRBD2
j_gene: TRBJ2-1
CDR3aa: CASSYWTSGSEQFF
CDR3nt: TGTGCCAGCAGCTACTGGACTAGCGGGAGCGAGCAGTTCTTC

abundance: .
len: 14
v_gene: TRBV7-3
d_gene: TRBD2
j_gene: TRBJ2-7
CDR3aa: CASSPGERDGKQYF
CDR3nt: TGTGCCAGCAGCCCCGGCGAGCGGGACGGGAAACAGTACTTC

abundance: .
len: 14
v_gene: TRBV5-1
d_gene: .
j_gene: TRBJ2-7
CDR3aa: CASSPLWSYYEQYF
CDR3nt: TGCGCCAGCAGCCCCCTTTGGTCTTACTACGAGCAGTACTTC

abundance: .
len: 13
v_gene: TRBV2
d_gene: TRBD1
j_gene: TRBJ2-7
CDR3aa: CASSEGTEGEQYF
CDR3nt: TGTGCCAGCAGTGAGGGGACAGAAGGCGAGCAGTACTTC

abundance: .
len: 16
v_gene: TRBV4-1
d_gene: .
j_gene: TRBJ2-3
CDR3aa: CASSQAPRGSRDTQYF
CDR3nt: TGCGCCAGCAGCCAGGCCCCTCGGGGGTCTCGTGATACGCAGTATTTT

abundance: once
len: 15
v_gene: TRBV28
d_gene: .
j_gene: TRBJ2-7
CDR3aa: CASSQPRFASGEQYF
CDR3nt: TGTGCCAGCAGTCAACCCCGGTTTGCCTCGGGCGAGCAGTACTTC

abundance: .
len: 15
v_gene: TRBV6-5
d_gene: .
j_gene: TRBJ1-3
CDR3aa: CASSYQAASGNTIYF
CDR3nt: TGTGCCAGCAGTTACCAGGCAGCCTCTGGAAACACCATATATTTT

abundance: .
len: 17
v_gene: TRBV4-1
d_gene: .
j_gene: TRBJ1-4
CDR3aa: CASSQPRTGRAGEKLFF
CDR3nt: TGCGCCAGCAGCCAACCGCGAACAGGCCGGGCGGGAGAAAAACTGTTTTTT

abundance: .
len: 14
v_gene: TRBV2
d_gene: TRBD1
j_gene: TRBJ1-2
CDR3aa: CALGEQGTFYGYTF
CDR3nt: TGTGCCCTTGGTGAACAGGGGACCTTCTATGGCTACACCTTC

abundance: .
len: 17
v_gene: TRBV5-4
d_gene: TRBD2
j_gene: TRBJ2-3
CDR3aa: CASSWGTSGSSTDTQYF
CDR3nt: TGTGCCAGCAGCTGGGGGACTAGCGGGAGCAGCACAGATACGCAGTATTTT

abundance: .
len: 15
v_gene: TRBV30
d_gene: TRBD2
j_gene: TRBJ2-1
CDR3aa: CAWAPGLAIGDEQFF
CDR3nt: TGTGCCTGGGCGCCGGGACTAGCAATTGGCGATGAGCAGTTCTTC

abundance: .
len: 15
v_gene: TRBV4-1
d_gene: TRBD2
j_gene: TRBJ2-1
CDR3aa: CASSQRGLAGPEQFF
CDR3nt: TGCGCCAGCAGCCAACGGGGACTAGCGGGACCTGAGCAGTTCTTC

abundance: once
len: 16
v_gene: TRBV6-5
d_gene: .
j_gene: TRBJ2-7
CDR3aa: CASSFTSSRGRNLQYF
CDR3nt: TGTGCCAGCAGTTTCACCTCCTCCAGGGGAAGGAATCTGCAGTACTTC

abundance: .
len: 16
v_gene: TRBV18
d_gene: TRBD2
j_gene: TRBJ2-3
CDR3aa: CASSPPFGLAPDTQYF
CDR3nt: TGTGCCAGCTCACCACCGTTCGGACTAGCTCCGGATACGCAGTATTTT

abundance: .
len: 15
v_gene: TRBV28
d_gene: TRBD2
j_gene: TRBJ2-5
CDR3aa: CASSLPTSGQETQYF
CDR3nt: TGTGCCAGCAGTTTACCGACTAGCGGGCAAGAGACCCAGTACTTC

abundance: .
len: 13
v_gene: TRBV7-6
d_gene: .
j_gene: TRBJ2-7
CDR3aa: CASSIGGSYEQYF
CDR3nt: TGTGCCAGCAGTATCGGGGGCTCCTACGAGCAGTACTTC

abundance: .
len: 15
v_gene: TRBV7-9
d_gene: .
j_gene: TRBJ2-1
CDR3aa: CASSLAMDGQGEQFF
CDR3nt: TGTGCCAGCAGCTTAGCGATGGACGGTCAGGGTGAGCAGTTCTTC

abundance: .
len: 16
v_gene: TRBV19
d_gene: TRBD1
j_gene: TRBJ1-2
CDR3aa: CASSTPSDRGVYGYTF
CDR3nt: TGTGCCAGTAGTACCCCCTCGGACAGGGGGGTCTATGGCTACACCTTC

abundance: .
len: 15
v_gene: TRBV28
d_gene: TRBD1
j_gene: TRBJ1-2
CDR3aa: CASSTRSRGYYGYTF
CDR3nt: TGTGCCAGCAGTACCCGGAGCAGGGGGTATTATGGCTACACCTTC

abundance: .
len: 13
v_gene: TRBV28
d_gene: .
j_gene: TRBJ2-5
CDR3aa: CASSLPGEETQYF
CDR3nt: TGTGCCAGCAGTTTACCGGGGGAAGAGACCCAGTACTTC

abundance: .
len: 14
v_gene: TRBV30
d_gene: .
j_gene: TRBJ2-7
CDR3aa: CAWRATGSAGEQYF
CDR3nt: TGTGCCTGGAGAGCCACCGGTAGCGCGGGCGAGCAGTACTTC

abundance: .
len: 11
v_gene: TRBV4-3
d_gene: .
j_gene: TRBJ2-7
CDR3aa: CASSKRYEQYF
CDR3nt: TGCGCCAGCAGCAAGCGCTACGAGCAGTACTTC

abundance: .
len: 16
v_gene: TRBV9
d_gene: .
j_gene: TRBJ2-1
CDR3aa: CASSPQDLSSYNEQFF
CDR3nt: TGTGCCAGCAGCCCACAGGACCTTAGCTCCTACAATGAGCAGTTCTTC

abundance: .
len: 13
v_gene: TRBV30
d_gene: .
j_gene: TRBJ2-7
CDR3aa: CAWSEVTPYEQYF
CDR3nt: TGTGCCTGGAGTGAAGTGACACCGTACGAGCAGTACTTC

abundance: .
len: 15
v_gene: TRBV10-3
d_gene: .
j_gene: TRBJ1-1
CDR3aa: CATTGGGELDTEAFF
CDR3nt: TGTGCCACCACGGGGGGTGGGGAGTTGGACACTGAAGCTTTCTTT

abundance: .
len: 12
v_gene: TRBV28
d_gene: .
j_gene: TRBJ1-5
CDR3aa: CASKLTNQPQHF
CDR3nt: TGTGCCAGCAAACTGACCAATCAGCCCCAGCATTTT

abundance: .
len: 12
v_gene: TRBV5-1
d_gene: .
j_gene: TRBJ1-2
CDR3aa: CASSFEGLGYTF
CDR3nt: TGCGCCAGCAGCTTTGAGGGGCTCGGCTACACCTTC

abundance: .
len: 13
v_gene: TRBV5-1
d_gene: .
j_gene: TRBJ1-1
CDR3aa: CASSATANTEAFF
CDR3nt: TGCGCCAGCAGCGCGACAGCCAACACTGAAGCTTTCTTT

abundance: .
len: 15
v_gene: TRBV10-2
d_gene: .
j_gene: TRBJ1-4
CDR3aa: CASSTPGLDREKLFF
CDR3nt: TGCGCCAGCAGTACCCCGGGCCTCGACAGGGAAAAACTGTTTTTT

abundance: .
len: 14
v_gene: TRBV10-1
d_gene: TRBD1
j_gene: TRBJ1-1
CDR3aa: CASTGTGGGTEAFF
CDR3nt: TGCGCCAGCACCGGGACAGGGGGTGGCACTGAAGCTTTCTTT

abundance: .
len: 18
v_gene: TRBV4-1
d_gene: TRBD2
j_gene: TRBJ2-7
CDR3aa: CASSHPRAGGPRSYEQYF
CDR3nt: TGCGCCAGCAGCCACCCTCGGGCGGGAGGGCCGAGATCCTACGAGCAGTACTTC

abundance: .
len: 12
v_gene: TRBV10-3
d_gene: TRBD1
j_gene: TRBJ1-1
CDR3aa: CASRQGGTEAFF
CDR3nt: TGTGCCAGTAGACAGGGCGGCACTGAAGCTTTCTTT

abundance: .
len: 12
v_gene: TRBV29-1
d_gene: .
j_gene: TRBJ2-1
CDR3aa: CSVEAGYNEQFF
CDR3nt: TGCAGCGTTGAAGCGGGCTACAATGAGCAGTTCTTC

abundance: .
len: 14
v_gene: TRBV6-5
d_gene: .
j_gene: TRBJ1-1
CDR3aa: CASSTRRPNTEAFF
CDR3nt: TGTGCCAGCAGCACCAGACGACCGAACACTGAAGCTTTCTTT

abundance: .
len: 12
v_gene: TRBV29-1
d_gene: .
j_gene: TRBJ2-5
CDR3aa: CSVEGGSETQYF
CDR3nt: TGCAGCGTTGAAGGCGGGTCGGAGACCCAGTACTTC

abundance: once
len: 14
v_gene: TRBV28
d_gene: .
j_gene: TRBJ1-4
CDR3aa: CATGGGGSYEKLFF
CDR3nt: TGTGCTACCGGGGGGGGCGGATCCTATGAAAAACTGTTTTTT

abundance: .
len: 13
v_gene: TRBV5-1
d_gene: .
j_gene: TRBJ1-4
CDR3aa: CASSRGRSEKLFF
CDR3nt: TGCGCCAGCAGCCGGGGACGGTCTGAAAAACTGTTTTTT

abundance: few
len: 17
v_gene: TRBV9
d_gene: TRBD2
j_gene: TRBJ2-3
CDR3aa: CASSVVGTSGSSDTQYF
CDR3nt: TGTGCCAGCAGCGTAGTCGGGACTAGCGGGAGCTCAGATACGCAGTATTTT

abundance: .
len: 14
v_gene: TRBV6-6
d_gene: .
j_gene: TRBJ1-5
CDR3aa: CASSFRGAYTPQHF
CDR3nt: TGTGCCAGCAGTTTCCGGGGGGCCTATACGCCCCAGCATTTT

abundance: .
len: 13
v_gene: TRBV5-6
d_gene: .
j_gene: TRBJ1-2
CDR3aa: CASSLTGTGGYTF
CDR3nt: TGTGCCAGCAGCTTGACAGGGACCGGTGGCTACACCTTC

abundance: .
len: 13
v_gene: TRBV6-5
d_gene: .
j_gene: TRBJ2-7
CDR3aa: CASRPPGFREQYF
CDR3nt: TGTGCCAGCAGACCTCCGGGGTTTCGCGAGCAGTACTTC

abundance: .
len: 13
v_gene: TRBV29-1
d_gene: .
j_gene: TRBJ1-1
CDR3aa: CSVRTGGDTEAFF
CDR3nt: TGCAGCGTTAGGACGGGGGGGGACACTGAAGCTTTCTTT

abundance: .
len: 14
v_gene: TRBV19
d_gene: .
j_gene: TRBJ2-3
CDR3aa: CASSIWERTDTQYF
CDR3nt: TGTGCCAGTAGTATCTGGGAGAGGACAGATACGCAGTATTTT

abundance: .
len: 14
v_gene: TRBV7-8
d_gene: .
j_gene: TRBJ2-1
CDR3aa: CASSLAGTANEQFF
CDR3nt: TGTGCCAGCAGCTTAGCGGGAACGGCCAATGAGCAGTTCTTC

abundance: once
len: 15
v_gene: TRBV18
d_gene: .
j_gene: TRBJ2-2
CDR3aa: CASSPRLTSTGELFF
CDR3nt: TGTGCCAGCTCACCGCGCCTCACAAGCACCGGGGAGCTGTTTTTT

abundance: .
len: 14
v_gene: TRBV5-1
d_gene: .
j_gene: TRBJ1-1
CDR3aa: CASSLEGQYSEAFF
CDR3nt: TGCGCCAGCAGCCTAGAAGGACAATATTCTGAAGCTTTCTTT

abundance: .
len: 13
v_gene: TRBV10-3
d_gene: .
j_gene: TRBJ1-5
CDR3aa: CAITGEANQPQHF
CDR3nt: TGTGCCATCACGGGAGAAGCCAATCAGCCCCAGCATTTT

abundance: .
len: 18
v_gene: TRBV5-8
d_gene: .
j_gene: TRBJ2-3
CDR3aa: CASSLGGSTAIRTDTQYF
CDR3nt: TGTGCCAGCAGCTTGGGAGGGTCTACTGCGATTCGCACAGATACGCAGTATTTT

abundance: .
len: 10
v_gene: TRBV29-1
d_gene: .
j_gene: TRBJ2-5
CDR3aa: CSVRVETQYF
CDR3nt: TGCAGCGTTCGGGTAGAGACCCAGTACTTC

abundance: once
len: 14
v_gene: TRBV6-1
d_gene: TRBD2
j_gene: TRBJ2-7
CDR3aa: CASRGTSGKYEQYF
CDR3nt: TGTGCCAGCAGGGGGACTAGCGGGAAGTACGAGCAGTACTTC